These 10 T cell receptor beta chains were all obtained from the same sample, sequenced in a study of T cells in Graves' hyperthyroidism and ophthalmopathy. RNA transcripts gave rise to amplified TCR beta CDR3 regions. When the TCR CDR3 underwent first-round RT-PCR, the HTBI primer set was used. TCRdb recomputed calls from the multiplex PCR reads with MiXCR, one row per CDR3 protein. The repertoire includes approximately 590,000 distinct CDR3 sequences, around 14% of them detected once, and about 7% sits in the top ten. Material: blood. The receptors were sampled from a woman under 40 with Graves' hyperthyroidism.

This clonotype was counted ten times or more. The CDR3 bases are TGTGCCAGCAGCGTAGGCGTGACAGGGTTTATTACCGATGAGACCCAGTACTTC. This gives the protein CASSVGVTGFITDETQYF. The chain is built from TRBV9 and TRBJ2-5, with 7 nucleotides matching TRBD1. The CDR3 contains 18 residues. The V and J ends lost 0 bases and 5 bases, in that order; junction bases with no gene match: 16. CDR1 and CDR2 (germline): SGDLS, YYNGEE.

There are a few counts of this clonotype. This chain connects TRBV11-2 to TRBJ2-3, with 10 bases fitting TRBD2. Germline V gives CDR1 SGHAT, CDR2 FQNNGV. Trimming took 5 bases from V and 2 from J; bases not matched to a gene: 7. CDR3 length equals 16 residues. The CDR3 sequence is CASSPRTSGYTDTQYF. Written as DNA, the CDR3 is TGTGCCAGCAGCCCCCGGACTAGCGGATACACAGATACGCAGTATTTT.

This clonotype was seen ten or more times. The chain links TRBV12-3 or TRBV12-4 to TRBJ2-7; perhaps D is TRBD1 or TRBD2 (7 bases each). The V end lost 5 bases, the J end lost 6 bases, and 20 bases lay between the germline ends. The CDR3 extends over 15 amino acids. Here the CDR3 DNA reads TGTGCCAGCAGTCATCGGTCAGGGGGGGAGGGCGAGCAGTACTTC. This sequence encodes CASSHRSGGEGEQYF.

On this clonotype itself: One base away lies a much larger clone, so this may be a sequencing read error. The V call is TRBV30, the J call TRBJ2-7, with TRBD1 matching 8 bases. From germline, CDR1 is GTSNPN and CDR2 SVGIG (reference sequence). The CDR3 spans 13 residues. The CDR3 sequence: CACWTGSTYKQYF. The CDR3 DNA is TGTGCCTGCTGGACAGGGTCAACCTACAAGCAGTACTTC.

This clonotype showed up many times. CDR3 nucleotide sequence: TGTGCCAGCAGTTACTCGATAAGCTTAGGGTACGGGAACACCATATATTTT. This translates into CASSYSISLGYGNTIYF. This rearrangement joins TRBV6-6 to TRBJ1-3; D gene uncertain. Trimming removed 0 bases at V and 7 bases at J, with 19 bases between. CDR1 and CDR2 from the germline V gene are MNHNY and SVGAGI (reference sequence). This CDR3 region has 17 residues.

This clonotype occurred a few times. The chain's CDR3 is CSVEISARSGEAFF. DNA for the CDR3: TGCAGCGTGGAAATTTCCGCCCGGAGCGGTGAAGCTTTCTTT. The chain joins TRBV29-1 to TRBJ1-1; no clear D gene. Germline V gene sequence: CDR1 SQVTM, CDR2 ANQGSEA. V gave up 6 bases and J gave up 7 bases, with 21 bases separating them. The CDR3 contains 14 residues.

This clonotype was seen a handful of times. This rearrangement joins TRBV20-1 to TRBJ2-7; 8 bases match TRBD2. This CDR3 spans 15 amino acids. In germline, CDR1 is DFQATT, CDR2 SNEGSKA (reference sequence). The trim removed 5 bases at V and 6 bases at J, leaving 15 bases unmatched. The DNA of the CDR3 is TGCAGTGCTTCCGAGGGTTCTTGGCGGGAGGTCGAGCAGTACTTC. Translation: CSASEGSWREVEQYF.

This clonotype was counted a few times. This rearrangement joins TRBV11-1 to TRBJ2-6; D gene uncertain. Germline lookup yields CDR1 SGHAT and CDR2 FQDESV (reference sequence). The CDR3 consists of 18 residues. Trimming left V 1 base short and J 0 bases short, with 13 bases between. Written as DNA, the CDR3 is TGTGCCAGCAGCTTAGGGGCACCCCCCCTCTCTGGGGCCAACGTCCTGACTTTC. This codes for CASSLGAPPLSGANVLTF.

This clonotype has ten or more counts. The chain combines TRBV7-6 with TRBJ2-3, with 10 bases fitting TRBD2. After removal of 4 bases from V and 1 base from J, the junction contained 5 bases not matched to a gene. The germline gives CDR1 SGHVS, CDR2 FNYEAQ. This CDR3 contains 16 residues. The CDR3 bases are TGTGCCAGCAGCTCGGGACTAGCGTTAGGCACAGATACGCAGTATTTT. Protein sequence: CASSSGLALGTDTQYF.

This chain joins TRBV6-4 and TRBJ2-2, with D possibly being TRBD2 (7 bases). The germline V gene has CDR1 MRHNA and CDR2 SNTAGT. The V gene lost 1 base and the J gene lost 3 bases, with 21 bases spanning the gap. The CDR3 runs to 19 residues. Here the CDR3 reads CASSDFVLWRGHDTGELFF. The DNA for the CDR3 is TGTGCCAGCAGTGACTTCGTACTTTGGCGGGGGCACGACACCGGGGAGCTGTTTTTT.